This T cell receptor (beta chain) is drawn from a study of shared clonotypes between healthy human individuals (TCRdb year 2020). With regard to the full study: The cohort comprised a couple of women and a few men aged 18 to 49 years. For each donor, three plates each were used for CD4 naive and CD4 memory, two plates were used for CD8 naive, and one plate was used for CD8 memory. To estimate repertoire size and how much clonotype sharing occurs between individuals, the study deeply sequenced the blood TCR repertoires of several healthy adults. To increase sequencing depth and limit assay-specific biases, TCR repertoire library preparation and sequencing were carried out by different laboratories using diverse techniques. Between about 0.85 and 9.5 billion PBMCs per donor were obtained by leukapheresis. The paper as a whole reports these results and caveats: Larger estimated clonotype richness was generally found for naive subsets than for memory subsets. Sampling was limited to blood, and TCR repertoires in tissue likely differ from TCR repertoires in blood. Approximately 5% of naive CD4, 3.5% of naive CD8, approximately 2.2% of memory CD4, and about 0.4% of memory CD8 clonotypes were shared across a few donors. Clonotypes shared by all four sorted-subset donors showed higher generation probabilities than non-shared clonotypes. Based on pairwise subsampling, the degree of clonotype sharing among donors was expected to be affected by sequencing depth. The small number of donors limited the genetic and exposure-history diversity represented. Incomplete sequencing was indicated by rarefaction of sorted-subset datasets, despite the large sequencing depth.

The donors were healthy, HIV-negative adults with no recently reported acute infections or vaccinations. Every donor was a Caucasian adult living in Nashville, Tennessee, USA. CD4+ T cells were enriched by magnetic negative selection; naive cells were then positively selected on CD45RA, and the negative fraction formed the memory subset. Blood was collected by leukapheresis, and PBMCs were isolated by Ficoll-Histopaque density gradient centrifugation and then cryopreserved in liquid nitrogen vapor phase. Analytical flow cytometry was used to check the purity and quantity of every magnetically sorted T cell population. From each sorted fraction, genomic DNA was isolated and quantified by UV absorbance on a Nanodrop 2000c. Comment on this clone: The specificity of this receptor is unknown. Base-call qualities are not available, and no considerably larger clone is one nucleotide away.

TCR CDR3 regions were amplified from genomic DNA by multiplex PCR using the deep immunoSEQ assay. Extracted genomic DNA from each cell subset was distributed evenly across all wells of several immunoSEQ 96-well plates, and each plate was treated as a replicate. For sorted subsets, about 210 ng of genomic DNA, equivalent to roughly 30,000 T cell genomes, went into each replicate PCR. Purified libraries were quantified with a Qubit 3.0 fluorometer, sized on a Bioanalyzer 2100, and re-quantified with the KAPA Library Quantification kit. A separate single-read 150-cycle Illumina NextSeq 550 flow cell was used to sequence each immunoSEQ 96-well plate. The original pipeline was this. Because the immunoSEQ output included only junctional sequences and no quality scores, the filtering could not be the same as the filtering used for full-length reads. Sequences were annotated with PyIR, a Python wrapper for IgBLAST v1.9, and V/J genes and CDR3 were assigned using IMGT germline references. Any read was removed if the V/J assignment was weak (E-value above 1e-6), the CDR3 was missing, or the read contained stop codons, out-of-frame junctions, or ambiguous translated residues. V3J clonotypes were defined by identical inferred V gene, J gene, and CDR3 amino acid sequence. Percentage overlap between repertoires was computed as shared unique clonotypes divided by the size of the smaller repertoire. RTK rarefaction, the Chao1 estimator, and Recon v2.1 estimates of unobserved clonotypes were used to assess repertoire richness. Generation probabilities were computed with OLGA for all TCRbeta clonotypes obtained by the gDNA method from a handful of donors. This immuneACCESS table, as held by TCRdb, lists in-frame sequences with V and J called but not all clones. Of the missing ones, under half trace to an unresolved V gene in checked studies; the others have no known cause. The V and J calls and clone size are taken from that table; D and trimming were inferred from the DNA. The sample has about 1.5 million clones on record, approximately 98% of them singletons. Clones ranked in the top ten supply 0.4% to 0.45% of the sample.

The receptor comes from a man younger than 45 in good health. The sequenced material came from naive CD4+ T cells sorted from blood. The cell subset or site label here, explained by the study, means: CD45RA+ positively selected.

The DNA sequence is TGTGCCAGCTCACCCTCGGGTGGGGGGAACACTGAAGCTTTCTTT. This sequence encodes CASSPSGGGNTEAFF. The chain links TRBV18 with TRBJ1-1; TRBD1 is a possible D gene, resting on 5 matching bases. Trimming costs V 3 bases and J 1 base, and their ends lie 12 bases apart. CDR1 and CDR2, looked up from the germline V gene, are KGHSH and LQKENI. The cysteine opens and the phenylalanine closes a CDR3 of 15 amino acids. Only CDR3 DNA remains: 45 bases, in frame from the first base.